This is a list of T cell receptor beta chains from one sample in a study of CD8+CD57+ T cells in acquired aplastic anemia. TCRdb re-derived calls from the reads in MiXCR, one entry per CDR3 protein. The sample has over 150,000 distinct CDR3 sequences, around 63% seen once. Sequencing was done on a sample of sorted CD4+, CD8+, or CD8+CD57+ T cells (not recorded which) from PBMCs. The receptors shown here come from a human donor with aplastic anemia. Each CDR3 is given with its conserved first and last residue. A D gene is named only where the DNA matches it firmly. A row's size may be missing; if present it is once, few, many or a size class.

J | D | size | V | DNA | CDR3
TRBJ1-2 | TRBD1 | once | TRBV5-4 | TGCGCCAGCAGCCGACAGGGGGAAGATGGCTACACCTTC | CASSRQGEDGYTF
TRBJ1-6 | TRBD1 | few | TRBV24-1 | TGTGCCACCAGTGAGGGGGACAGCAATTCACCCCTCCACTTT | CATSEGDSNSPLHF
TRBJ2-7 | NA | NA | TRBV20-1 | TGCAGTGCTAGTAAGCTAGCAGAGTACTTC | CSASKLAEYF
TRBJ1-1 | TRBD1 | many | TRBV5-5 | TGTGCCAGCAGCTTGGGGGCAGGGGGCACTGAAGCTTTCTTT | CASSLGAGGTEAFF
TRBJ2-7 | TRBD1 | many | TRBV5-1 | TGCGCCAGCAGCTATGAATTGACAGGGAACGAGCAGTACTTC | CASSYELTGNEQYF
TRBJ1-2 | NA | NA | TRBV20-1 | TGCAGTGCTAGAGAGGGACTTCGGACAGCGATTTATGGCTACACCTTC | CSAREGLRTAIYGYTF
TRBJ1-5 | TRBD1 | NA | TRBV2 | TGTGCCAGCAGTGCCGGGACAGGGAATGGACCCCAGCATTTT | CASSAGTGNGPQHF
TRBJ2-1 | NA | few | TRBV20-1 | TGCAGTGCTAGAGAAGGTCTCGGGCAGTCACTCCTTCATGAGCAGTTCTTC | CSAREGLGQSLLHEQFF
TRBJ2-3 | TRBD1 | NA | TRBV4-1 | TGCGCCAGCAGCCAAGTCCATCCAGGGACAGGGGCAGATACGCAGTATTTT | CASSQVHPGTGADTQYF
TRBJ1-2 | NA | many | TRBV12-3/TRBV12-4 | TGTGCCAGCAGTTCCCAGGGTGAGTACGATGGCTACACCTTC | CASSSQGEYDGYTF
TRBJ1-1 | NA | NA | TRBV19 | TGTGCCAGTAGTATGGCTGGCGGGGCTGGGACTGAAGCTTTCTTT | CASSMAGGAGTEAFF
TRBJ1-5 | TRBD1 | NA | TRBV7-2 | TGTGCCAGCAGCGGGACAGGGCCAATTAATCAGCCCCAGCATTTT | CASSGTGPINQPQHF
TRBJ2-7 | TRBD1 | NA | TRBV5-6 | TGTGCCAGCACGGCCGGGACAGGGTTCTACGAGCAGTACTTC | CASTAGTGFYEQYF
TRBJ2-2 | NA | NA | TRBV10-3 | TGTGCCATCAGGACATCAACCGGGGAGCTGTTTTTT | CAIRTSTGELFF
TRBJ1-2 | TRBD1 | NA | TRBV10-3 | TGTGCCATCAGTGCCGGACAGGGGGCGGGTGGCTACACCTTC | CAISAGQGAGGYTF
TRBJ2-1 | NA | NA | TRBV10-3 | TGTGCCATTGGCCGCACCTACAGTGAGCAGCTCTTC | CAIGRTYSEQLF
TRBJ1-6 | NA | NA | TRBV19 | TGTGCCAGTAGTATTAGCGCGGCAGGAATTAGGAATTCACCCCTCCACTTT | CASSISAAGIRNSPLHF
TRBJ2-7 | NA | many | TRBV14 | TGTGCCAGCAGCCAACCCCTCTTCTACGAGCAGTACTTC | CASSQPLFYEQYF
TRBJ2-7 | NA | NA | TRBV9 | TGTGCCAGCAGCCCTTCCGACGAGGGCGGCTCCTACGAGCAGTACTTC | CASSPSDEGGSYEQYF
TRBJ2-1 | NA | NA | TRBV7-9 | TGTGCCAGCAGCCTCGGGACTTTGAATGAGCAGTTCTTC | CASSLGTLNEQFF
TRBJ1-6 | NA | NA | TRBV24-1 | TGTGCCACCAGTGAGGCACAGTCTAACTCACCCCTCCACTTT | CATSEAQSNSPLHF
TRBJ2-1 | NA | NA | TRBV19 | TGTGCCAGTAGACAGATTCCCAGTGAGCAGTTCTTC | CASRQIPSEQFF
TRBJ1-1 | NA | many | TRBV7-9 | TGTGCCAGCAGGGGTGAAGTTTGGGGCACTGAAGCTTTCTTT | CASRGEVWGTEAFF
TRBJ1-1 | TRBD1 | NA | TRBV7-3 | TGTGCCAGCAGATCACCGGGACAGGGTGGGGGGTACACTGAAGCTTTCTTT | CASRSPGQGGGYTEAFF
TRBJ2-5 | TRBD2 | few | TRBV20-1 | TGCAGTGCCTCGCCACTAGCGGGGGGGCCGAAGGAGACCCAGTACTTC | CSASPLAGGPKETQYF
TRBJ2-5 | NA | NA | TRBV24-1 | TGTGCCACCAGTGATTTAGGGGAGACCCAGTACTTC | CATSDLGETQYF
TRBJ2-7 | NA | NA | TRBV20-1 | TGCAGTGCTAGAGTAGAGCACGAGCAGTACTTC | CSARVEHEQYF
TRBJ1-1 | NA | NA | TRBV29-1 | TGCAGCGCTATCGGCGGTGCCACTGAAGCTTTCTTT | CSAIGGATEAFF
TRBJ2-7 | NA | NA | TRBV20-1 | TGCAGTGCTGGAGATCACGAGCAGTACTTC | CSAGDHEQYF
TRBJ1-1 | TRBD1 | NA | TRBV7-2 | TGTGCCAGCAGCTACCAGACAGGGACCACTGAAGCTTTCTTT | CASSYQTGTTEAFF
TRBJ1-5 | NA | NA | TRBV13 | TGTGCCAGCAGCCCTACGGGGACGCATTTT | CASSPTGTHF
TRBJ2-3 | TRBD1 | NA | TRBV2 | TGTGCCAGCAGATACAGGGGTCCAGATACGCAGTATTTT | CASRYRGPDTQYF
TRBJ2-7 | NA | NA | TRBV9 | TGTGCCAGCGGTCGTTGGGGCAGCTCCTACGAGCAGTACTTC | CASGRWGSSYEQYF
TRBJ2-3 | NA | NA | TRBV7-2 | TGTGCCAGCAGCTTAAGGGTTAGCAGCCGCACAGATACGCAGTATTTT | CASSLRVSSRTDTQYF
TRBJ2-3 | NA | NA | TRBV7-9 | TGTGCCAGCAGCCGCGTCCGGCCGGCAGATACGCAGTATTTT | CASSRVRPADTQYF
TRBJ1-1 | TRBD1 | few | TRBV10-3 | TGTGCCATCAGGCCACAGGGGCAGGGTACTGAAGCTTTCTTT | CAIRPQGQGTEAFF
TRBJ1-1 | NA | NA | TRBV10-3 | TGTGCCATCAGTGAATTGGACAGATTAAACACTGAAGCTTTCTTT | CAISELDRLNTEAFF
TRBJ1-2 | NA | NA | TRBV7-8 | TGTGCCAGCAGCCCAACCCGGGGGTACTATGGCTACACCTTC | CASSPTRGYYGYTF
TRBJ2-3 | TRBD2 | NA | TRBV20-1 | TGCAGTGCTACTACGGGACTAGCGGTGAGCACAGATACGCAGTATTTT | CSATTGLAVSTDTQYF
TRBJ2-7 | NA | few | TRBV20-1 | TGCAGTGCTAGGGACGACTGGGCGTACGAGCAGTACTTC | CSARDDWAYEQYF
TRBJ2-7 | NA | NA | TRBV20-1 | TGCAGTGCTAGCCCCCCCGGGAGACACTACGAGCAGTACTTC | CSASPPGRHYEQYF
TRBJ2-5 | NA | NA | TRBV29-1 | TGCAGCGCCGGAAGGGGGGAAGAGACCCAGTACTTC | CSAGRGEETQYF
TRBJ2-3 | NA | many | TRBV12-3/TRBV12-4 | TGTGCCAGCAGTTTAGGACTACTACCACCTAGCACAGATACGCAGTATTTT | CASSLGLLPPSTDTQYF
TRBJ2-7 | TRBD1 | many | TRBV9 | TGTGCCAGCAGCGTAGGACAGGGGGCTTACGAGCAGTACTTC | CASSVGQGAYEQYF
TRBJ2-1 | NA | NA | TRBV20-1 | TGCAGTGCTAGAGCTCGTTACAATGAGCAGTTCTTC | CSARARYNEQFF
TRBJ2-3 | NA | once | TRBV19 | TGTGCCAGTAGTATTGAGACATCGTTGGATACGCAGTATTTT | CASSIETSLDTQYF
TRBJ1-3 | NA | NA | TRBV7-6 | TGTGCCAGCAGCGCCACGCTGCAAAACACCATATATTTT | CASSATLQNTIYF
TRBJ1-1 | NA | once | TRBV19 | TGTGCCAGTAGTATTGGGAGGTTCACTGAAGCTTTCTTT | CASSIGRFTEAFF
TRBJ2-7 | NA | few | TRBV4-2 | TGTGCCATCGCGGCATTGGGGTCGGGGGTTGACGAGCAGTACTTC | CAIAALGSGVDEQYF
TRBJ2-3 | TRBD1 | NA | TRBV7-2 | TGTGCCAGCACCACCGGGACAGGGGGCAATGAGCAGTATTTT | CASTTGTGGNEQYF
TRBJ2-1 | TRBD2 | many | TRBV11-2 | TGTGCCAGCAGCCCCGGTTCGGGGGGGCCCTCCTACAATGAGCAGTTCTTC | CASSPGSGGPSYNEQFF